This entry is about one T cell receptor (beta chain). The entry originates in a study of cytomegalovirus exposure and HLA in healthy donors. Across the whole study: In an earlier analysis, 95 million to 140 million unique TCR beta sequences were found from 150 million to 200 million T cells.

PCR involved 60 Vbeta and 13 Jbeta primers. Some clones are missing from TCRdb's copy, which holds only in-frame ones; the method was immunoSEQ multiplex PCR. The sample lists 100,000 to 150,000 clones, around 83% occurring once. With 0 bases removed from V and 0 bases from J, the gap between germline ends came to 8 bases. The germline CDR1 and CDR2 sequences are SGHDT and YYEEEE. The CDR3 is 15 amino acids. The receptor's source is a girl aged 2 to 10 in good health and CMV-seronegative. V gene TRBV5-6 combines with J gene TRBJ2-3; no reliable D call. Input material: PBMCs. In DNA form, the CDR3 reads TGTGCCAGCAGCTTGGGGCCGACTAGCACAGATACGCAGTATTTT. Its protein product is CASSLGPTSTDTQYF.